This is a list of T cell receptor beta chains from one sample in a study of OX40 agonist ivuxolimab in advanced cancers. TCRdb keeps only in-frame clones here, not all; method: immunoSEQ multiplex PCR. Among over 90,000 clones listed, approximately 93% were seen once. The sequenced sample was CD4+ or CD8+ T cells sorted from blood, obtained in a trial of the OX40 agonist ivuxolimab. The receptors come from an adult with an advanced solid tumor such as melanoma, head and neck, liver or kidney cancer. The CDR3 runs from the conserved cysteine through the conserved F or W. Fields, in order: clone size, V gene, D gene, J gene, CDR3 DNA, CDR3 protein. The D gene is left open where the match is weak. Part of the rows lack a size; the others show once, few, many or a class for expanded clones.

NA	TRBV18	NA	TRBJ1-3	TGTGCCAGCTCACCACCCTCCGAGTTCGGAAACACCATATATTTT	CASSPPSEFGNTIYF
NA	TRBV9	TRBD1	TRBJ1-5	TGTGCCAGCAGCGGAAGACAGGGGGATCAGCCCCAGCATTTT	CASSGRQGDQPQHF
NA	TRBV7-9	NA	TRBJ1-3	TGTGCCAGCAGGGCAGGGTACTCTGGAAACACCATATATTTT	CASRAGYSGNTIYF
NA	TRBV6-6	NA	TRBJ2-1	TGTGCCAGCAGTACCCCACAGGGGGGGAAGAATGAGCAGTTCTTC	CASSTPQGGKNEQFF
NA	TRBV7-7	NA	TRBJ1-3	TGTGCTAGCAGCTTCCGAGGAGGCCCTGGAAACACCATATATTTT	CASSFRGGPGNTIYF
NA	TRBV19	NA	TRBJ1-4	TGTGCCAGTAGTATACCAGCGATTGACGGGGAAAAACTGTTTTTT	CASSIPAIDGEKLFF
NA	TRBV10-3	TRBD1	TRBJ1-4	TGTGCCATCAGTGGACAGGGAATAGCTAATGAAAAACTGTTTTTT	CAISGQGIANEKLFF
NA	TRBV29-1	TRBD1	TRBJ1-1	TGCAGCGTCCTCCGCCGGGACAGGGAATGGGGTAGGATGAACACTGAAGCTTTCTTT	CSVLRRDREWGRMNTEAFF
NA	TRBV27	TRBD1	TRBJ1-2	TGTGCCAGCAGTCCGGCTCAGGGCAGGGGGCTTAACTATGGCTACACCTTC	CASSPAQGRGLNYGYTF
NA	TRBV5-4	TRBD1	TRBJ1-2	TGTGCCAGCAGCCTTGGGACAGGGGACTATGGCTACACCTTC	CASSLGTGDYGYTF
NA	TRBV7-3	NA	TRBJ2-4	TGTGCCAGCAGCTTAGGTTCAGGGAGAGAAAACATTCAGTACTTC	CASSLGSGRENIQYF
NA	TRBV4-3	NA	TRBJ2-7	TGCGCCAGCAGCCAAGATAAGGGACCCTACGAGCAGTACTTC	CASSQDKGPYEQYF
NA	TRBV2	TRBD1	TRBJ1-2	TGTGCCAGCAGTGACGACTTACCGGGACAGGGGGCGCAGTATGGCTACACCTTC	CASSDDLPGQGAQYGYTF
once	TRBV7-2	NA	TRBJ2-7	TGTGCCAGCAGCTTACGGGGTCACGGCAGGACAATATCCTACGAGCAGTACTTC	CASSLRGHGRTISYEQYF